One sample yielded the 5 T cell receptor beta chains listed below, sequenced in a study of blood T cell repertoires in COVID-19. TCRdb's copy holds only in-frame clones and misses some; the assay was immunoSEQ multiplex PCR. The sample consists of about 200,000 clones, about 90% of them appearing once. The sample consisted of peripheral blood. The receptors here all came from a middle-aged man with active or convalescent COVID-19.

This sequence joins TRBV6-6 and TRBJ1-5; no definite D call. CDR1 is MNHNY, CDR2 SVGAGI, per germline (reference sequence). The CDR3 is 15 residues long. V lost 7 bases to trimming and J lost 5 bases, with 18 bases between them. CDR3 in amino acids: CASIMDGRRHQPQHF. CDR3 nucleotides: TGTGCCAGCATTATGGACGGGAGGAGACATCAGCCCCAGCATTTT.

The V call is TRBV2, the J call TRBJ2-1; 8 bases agree with TRBD1. Germline CDR1 reads SNHLY; CDR2 reads FYNNEI. V was pared by 4 bases and J by 1 base, with 0 bases of the junction left unmatched. CDR3 length: 14 residues. CDR3 amino acids: CASSGQGSYNEQFF. CDR3 DNA sequence: TGTGCCAGCAGTGGACAGGGGTCCTACAATGAGCAGTTCTTC.

This chain joins TRBV5-1 and TRBJ2-1; a possible D gene is TRBD2 (6 bases). With 0 bases removed from V and 4 bases from J, the gap between germline ends came to 14 bases. The CDR3 is made up of 16 amino acids. Germline loops: CDR1 SGHRS, CDR2 YFSETQ. CDR3 coding DNA: TGCGCCAGCAGCTTGGCCGGGGCGGGACCGTACAATGAGCAGTTCTTC. Translated: CASSLAGAGPYNEQFF.

V and J are TRBV7-9 and TRBJ2-2, with a weak D call TRBD1 (6 bases). Germline lookup yields CDR1 SEHNR and CDR2 FQNEAQ (reference sequence). The CDR3 extends over 15 amino acids. Trimming removed 2 bases from V and 3 bases from J, with 10 bases in between. CDR3: CASSLLQGHTGELFF. CDR3 sequence (DNA): TGTGCCAGCAGCTTATTACAGGGCCACACCGGGGAGCTGTTTTTT.

The gene calls are TRBV2 and TRBJ1-5; D is unresolved. V lost 2 bases, J lost 3 bases, and 17 bases lay in between. CDR1 is SNHLY and CDR2 is FYNNEI in the germline V gene. CDR3 length equals 17 residues. CDR3 protein: CASSESQTPTINQPQHF. The DNA of the CDR3 is TGTGCCAGCAGTGAATCACAGACCCCGACGATCAATCAGCCCCAGCATTTT.